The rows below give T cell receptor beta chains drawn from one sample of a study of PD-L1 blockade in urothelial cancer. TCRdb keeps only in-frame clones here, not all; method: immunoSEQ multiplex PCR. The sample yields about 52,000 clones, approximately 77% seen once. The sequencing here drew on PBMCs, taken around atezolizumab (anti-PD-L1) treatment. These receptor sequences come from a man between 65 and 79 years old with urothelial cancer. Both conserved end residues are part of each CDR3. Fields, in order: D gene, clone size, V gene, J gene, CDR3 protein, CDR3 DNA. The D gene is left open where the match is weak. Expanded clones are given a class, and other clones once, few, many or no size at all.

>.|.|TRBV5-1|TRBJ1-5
CASSLGPERGNQPQHF
TGCGCCAGCAGTCTTGGTCCGGAGAGAGGCAATCAGCCCCAGCATTTT
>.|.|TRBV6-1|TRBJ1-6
CASTQKSNSPLHF
TGTGCCAGCACCCAAAAGAGTAATTCACCCCTCCACTTT
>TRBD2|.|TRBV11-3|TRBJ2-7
CASSLGTSGAYEQYF
TGTGCCAGCAGCCTGGGGACTAGCGGGGCCTACGAGCAGTACTTC
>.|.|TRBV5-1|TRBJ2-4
CASSPDRAKNIQYF
TGCGCCAGCAGCCCAGACAGGGCCAAAAACATTCAGTACTTC
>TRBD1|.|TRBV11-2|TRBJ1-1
CASSPPGGTGVLNTEAFF
TGTGCCAGCAGCCCTCCGGGCGGGACAGGAGTTTTGAACACTGAAGCTTTCTTT
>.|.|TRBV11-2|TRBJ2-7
CASSLVPQGSYEQYF
TGTGCCAGCAGCTTAGTCCCCCAGGGGTCCTACGAGCAGTACTTC
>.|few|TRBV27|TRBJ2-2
CASSFGTGELFF
TGTGCCAGCAGTTTCGGCACCGGGGAGCTGTTTTTT
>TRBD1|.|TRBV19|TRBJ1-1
CASSSQGATNTEAFF
TGTGCCAGTAGTTCGCAGGGGGCCACGAACACTGAAGCTTTCTTT
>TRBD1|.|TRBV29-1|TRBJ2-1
CSVRTGKYNEQFF
TGCAGCGTGCGGACAGGAAAATACAATGAGCAGTTCTTC
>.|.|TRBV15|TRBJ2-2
CATSRDFGQYTGELFF
TGTGCCACCAGCAGAGATTTTGGACAGTACACCGGGGAGCTGTTTTTT
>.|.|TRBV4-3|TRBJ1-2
CASSQDGRGQGYTF
TGCGCCAGCAGCCAAGATGGCCGGGGTCAAGGCTACACCTTC
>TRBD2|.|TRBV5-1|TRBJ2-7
CASSLGTGGIYEQYF
TGCGCCAGCAGCTTGGGTACGGGGGGGATCTACGAGCAGTACTTC
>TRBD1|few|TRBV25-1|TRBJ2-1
CASSEGRGRVNEQFF
TGTGCCAGCAGTGAGGGCAGGGGGCGCGTAAATGAGCAGTTCTTC
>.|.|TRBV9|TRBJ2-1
CASSPLGGAKDEQFF
TGTGCCAGCAGCCCCTTGGGGGGGGCTAAGGATGAGCAGTTCTTC
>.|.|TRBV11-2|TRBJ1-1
CASSFLGPGNTEAFF
TGTGCCAGCAGCTTCCTGGGGCCGGGGAACACTGAAGCTTTCTTT
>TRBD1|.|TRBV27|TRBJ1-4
CASSPYRDRGEKLFF
TGTGCCAGCAGTCCCTACCGGGACAGGGGTGAAAAACTGTTTTTT
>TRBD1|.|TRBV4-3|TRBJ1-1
CASSHGTGMNTEAFF
TGCGCCAGCAGCCACGGGACAGGGATGAACACTGAAGCTTTCTTT
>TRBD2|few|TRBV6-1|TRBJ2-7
CASSEERASGRVSSYEQYF
TGTGCCAGCAGTGAAGAGAGGGCTAGCGGGAGGGTTAGCTCCTACGAGCAGTACTTC
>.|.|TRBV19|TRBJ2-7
CASSTFGGDSAEQYF
TGTGCCAGTAGTACGTTTGGAGGGGACAGTGCCGAGCAGTACTTC
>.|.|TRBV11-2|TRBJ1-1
CASSFLGGGTEAFF
TGTGCCAGCAGCTTTCTGGGAGGGGGCACTGAAGCTTTCTTT
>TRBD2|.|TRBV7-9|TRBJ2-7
CASSLGTGGGGEQYF
TGTGCCAGCAGCCTTGGGACGGGGGGAGGTGGCGAGCAGTACTTC
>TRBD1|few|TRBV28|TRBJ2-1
CASSVSRGLYNEQFF
TGTGCCAGCAGTGTCTCCAGGGGGCTCTACAATGAGCAGTTCTTC
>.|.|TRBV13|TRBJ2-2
CASSPDTTGELFF
TGTGCCAGCAGCCCTGACACTACCGGGGAGCTGTTTTTT